The text below deals with one T cell receptor (beta chain). 60 Vbeta and 13 Jbeta primers were used in PCR. Repertoires were generated with immunoSEQ multiplex PCR, while TCRdb's copy carries only in-frame clones and drops some. The repertoire has 80,000 to 130,000 clones, around three quarters of them found once; the top ten carry around 4%. These data come from a study of cytomegalovirus exposure and HLA in healthy donors. Trimming shortened V by 1 base and J by 2 bases, and 13 bases separated the two germline ends. CDR3 size: 16 residues. Germline loops: CDR1 SGHRS, CDR2 YFSETQ. Sequencing was carried out using PBMCs. The receptor's source is a female donor in good health and CMV-seropositive. The chain is built from TRBV5-1 and TRBJ2-1; tentatively, D is TRBD2 (6 bases). This CDR3 is CASSLLGTSAYNEQFF. DNA of the CDR3: TGCGCCAGCAGCTTGCTGGGGACTTCGGCCTACAATGAGCAGTTCTTC.